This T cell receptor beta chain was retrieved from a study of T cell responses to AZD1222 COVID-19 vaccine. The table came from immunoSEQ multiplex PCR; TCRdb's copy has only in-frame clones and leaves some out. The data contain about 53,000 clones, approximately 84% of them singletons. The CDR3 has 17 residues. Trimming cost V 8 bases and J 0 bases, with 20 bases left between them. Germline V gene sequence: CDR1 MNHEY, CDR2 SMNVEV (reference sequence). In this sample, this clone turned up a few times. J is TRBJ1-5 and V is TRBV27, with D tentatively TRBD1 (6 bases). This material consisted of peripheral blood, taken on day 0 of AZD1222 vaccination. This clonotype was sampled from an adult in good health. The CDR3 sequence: CASSPGRDTYSNQPQHF. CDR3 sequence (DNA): TGTGCCAGCTCCCCTGGGCGGGACACATATAGCAATCAGCCCCAGCATTTT.